What follows are 31 T cell receptor beta chains derived from one specimen sequenced in a study of cytomegalovirus exposure and HLA in healthy donors. Primers: 60 Vbeta forward and 13 Jbeta reverse. Profiled with immunoSEQ multiplex PCR; TCRdb holds only in-frame clones, not every one. Among some 150,000 clones listed, nearly 80% were seen once. Sequencing used PBMCs. These receptor sequences come from a middle-aged man in good health and CMV-seropositive.

This clone came up a few times. The chain combines TRBV6-1 with TRBJ2-7, with 10 nucleotides matching TRBD2. From germline, CDR1 is MNHNS and CDR2 SASEGT. This CDR3 is 15 amino acids long. V shed 5 bases and J 0 bases; nucleotides not matched to a gene: 4. DNA of the CDR3: TGTGCCAGCAGTCTCGCTAGCGGGAGCTCCTACGAGCAGTACTTC. It specifies CASSLASGSSYEQYF.

The chain employs TRBV6-6 and TRBJ1-6; 7 nucleotides line up with TRBD1. The germline V gene has CDR1 MNHNY and CDR2 SVGAGI (reference sequence). The V gene end was trimmed by 2 bases and the J gene end by 5 bases; junction bases not matched to a gene: 6. This CDR3 spans 16 amino acids. As DNA, the CDR3 is TGTGCCAGCAGTTACCGCGGGACAGCTAATAATTCACCCCTCCACTTT. Its translation: CASSYRGTANNSPLHF.

Here the CDR3 DNA reads TGTGCCAGCAGCTTATTAGCGCGAGAGACCCAGTACTTC. It is translated as CASSLLARETQYF. The chain is built from TRBV11-2 and TRBJ2-5; the D gene is possibly TRBD2 (5 bases). Germline CDR1 and CDR2: SGHAT and FQNNGV. This CDR3 is 13 amino acids long. The germline V and J ends were trimmed by 2 bases and 4 bases, with 8 bases remaining between them. The full variable domain, completed using reference TRBV11-2 and TRBJ2-5, is EAGVAQSPRYKIIEKRQSVAFWCNPISGHATLYWYQQILGQGPKLLIQFQNNGVVDDSQLPKDRFSAERLKGVDSTLKIQPAKLEDSAVYLCASSLLARETQYFGPGTRLLVL.

The chain has TRBV2 and TRBJ2-7; weak D call: TRBD1 (6 bases). CDR1 SNHLY and CDR2 FYNNEI come from the germline V gene. CDR3 size: 13 residues. V lost 5 bases and J 5 bases, leaving 13 bases between the germline ends. CDR3 sequence: CASSSQGPDEQYF. For the CDR3, the DNA is TGTGCCAGCAGTTCACAGGGTCCCGACGAGCAGTACTTC.

The chain employs TRBV7-9 and TRBJ1-4, with a possible D match to TRBD1 (5 bases). The V and J ends lost 1 base and 7 bases respectively, with 7 bases between them. Germline V lookup: CDR1 SEHNR, CDR2 FQNEAQ (reference sequence). This CDR3 spans 13 amino acids. CDR3 sequence (DNA): TGTGCCAGCAGCTTAGACAGGTCTGAAAAACTGTTTTTT. Protein product: CASSLDRSEKLFF.

The gene calls are TRBV29-1 and TRBJ1-2; 7 positions match TRBD1. CDR3 length: 13 amino acids. Unmatched junction bases numbered 8, after V lost 7 bases and J lost 3 bases. Germline V gene lookup returns CDR1 SQVTM and CDR2 ANQGSEA. CDR3 nucleotide sequence: TGCAGCGCTCGGACAGGCCAGGACTATGGCTACACCTTC. This codes for CSARTGQDYGYTF.

This rearrangement joins TRBV14 to TRBJ2-1; D is perhaps TRBD2 (6 bases). V lost 1 base and J lost 0, with 25 bases in between. CDR3 length equals 21 residues. CDR1 SGHDN and CDR2 FVKESK come from the germline V gene. DNA for the CDR3: TGTGCCAGCAGCCAAGCCCACCCGAGATTAGCGGACCTGAGCTCCTACAATGAGCAGTTCTTC. Its protein product is CASSQAHPRLADLSSYNEQFF.

The chain is built from TRBV25-1 and TRBJ2-1, with D possibly TRBD2 on 6 matching bases. This CDR3 has 12 amino acids. With 8 bases removed from V and 9 bases from J, the gap between germline ends came to 14 bases. The germline gives CDR1 MGHDK, CDR2 SYGVNS. CDR3 bases: TGTGCCAGCTCTTACGCGCGGGGTGAGCAGTTCTTC. Its translation: CASSYARGEQFF.

This rearrangement joins TRBV29-1 to TRBJ2-7; D is ambiguous. The CDR3 contains 14 residues. V lost 4 bases to trimming and J lost 0 bases, with 13 bases between them. CDR1 SQVTM and CDR2 ANQGSEA come from the germline V gene. CDR3 DNA: TGCAGCGTTGGGCTTTTTTACCCCTCCTACGAGCAGTACTTC. It specifies CSVGLFYPSYEQYF.

The rearrangement uses TRBV7-6 and TRBJ1-3, with D perhaps matching TRBD1 (6 bases). Germline V gene sequence: CDR1 SGHVS, CDR2 FNYEAQ. V lost 5 bases, J lost 2 bases, and 16 bases lay in between. This CDR3 is 16 amino acids long. The CDR3 DNA sequence: TGTGCCAGCAGCGTTAGGACAGCTGGAGCTGGAAACACCATATATTTT. Translated: CASSVRTAGAGNTIYF.

The chain carries TRBV2 and TRBJ1-1; 8 positions match TRBD1. The CDR3 loop spans 13 amino acids. Germline V gene sequence: CDR1 SNHLY, CDR2 FYNNEI. V dropped 8 bases and J dropped 6; count of bases not matched to a gene: 8. The CDR3 spells CASVTVQGAEAFF. The DNA of the CDR3 is TGTGCCAGCGTCACCGTACAGGGGGCTGAAGCTTTCTTT.

V is TRBV27 and J is TRBJ2-7; possible D gene TRBD2, 6 bases. The CDR3 sequence is 13 residues long. V was trimmed by 5 bases and J by 3 bases, leaving 11 bases between them. Germline loops: CDR1 MNHEY, CDR2 SMNVEV (reference sequence). CDR3 loop: CASSIRGYYEQYF. Here the CDR3 DNA reads TGTGCCAGCAGTATACGGGGGTACTACGAGCAGTACTTC.

The chain links TRBV7-6 to TRBJ1-3; D is undetermined. The V and J ends lost 4 bases and 4 bases respectively, with 17 bases between them. Germline V gene sequence: CDR1 SGHVS, CDR2 FNYEAQ. CDR3 length: 16 amino acids. The CDR3 loop is CASSYQPGNGGNTIYF. Here the CDR3 DNA reads TGTGCCAGCAGCTACCAGCCGGGGAATGGGGGAAACACCATATATTTT.

The rearrangement joins TRBV5-1 to TRBJ1-4, with a possible D match to TRBD1 (6 bases). Per germline, CDR1 SGHRS and CDR2 YFSETQ. The ends were cut back, 6 bases at V and 7 bases at J, with 16 bases in the middle. The CDR3 runs to 14 residues. DNA of the CDR3: TGCGCCAGCACACAGGGCGAGCTTGGTGAAAAACTGTTTTTT. Amino acid sequence: CASTQGELGEKLFF.

Note on this clone: The sample holds other DNA sequences that translate to the same CDR3. The gene calls are TRBV6-5 and TRBJ1-5; D might be TRBD1 (5 bases). With 5 bases removed from V and 7 bases from J, the gap between germline ends came to 15 bases. Germline assignment: CDR1 MNHEY and CDR2 SVGAGI. The CDR3 runs 14 residues. In DNA form, the CDR3 reads TGTGCCAGCAGTCGGGGCGGGGTTGGGCAGCCCCAGCATTTT. As protein: CASSRGGVGQPQHF.

This clone came up once. V and J are TRBV29-1 and TRBJ1-2; TRBD1 matches at 10 bases. There are 14 residues in the CDR3. Germline assignment: CDR1 SQVTM and CDR2 ANQGSEA. Losses at the gene ends were 0 bases for V and 7 bases for J; bases not matched to a gene: 5. CDR3: CSVEDADRGLGYTF. The CDR3 DNA is TGCAGCGTTGAAGACGCTGACAGGGGGCTTGGCTACACCTTC.

The chain uses TRBV19 and TRBJ1-1; D is uncertain. V lost 3 bases and J 2 bases, leaving 19 bases between the germline ends. The CDR3 spans 17 residues. CDR1 and CDR2 from the germline V gene are LNHDA and SQIVND (reference sequence). The CDR3 DNA sequence: TGTGCCAGTAGTATTTCCAGAGGGAACAGACCTAACACTGAAGCTTTCTTT. Residues: CASSISRGNRPNTEAFF.

The chain combines TRBV19 with TRBJ1-1, with a weak D call TRBD1 (5 bases). The CDR3 sequence is 15 residues long. Trimming cost V 2 bases and J 5 bases, with 15 bases left between them. Germline CDR1 and CDR2: LNHDA and SQIVND (reference sequence). DNA for the CDR3: TGTGCCAGTAGTATATCTTTTGGGGGGGGGACTGAAGCTTTCTTT. Residues: CASSISFGGGTEAFF.

The rearrangement joins TRBV15 to TRBJ2-2; D is unclear. V was trimmed by 0 bases and J by 6 bases, leaving 11 bases between them. CDR1 and CDR2 from the germline V gene are LNHNV and YYDKDF (reference sequence). This CDR3 contains 15 residues. Here the CDR3 DNA reads TGTGCCACCAGCAGAGATCTAGGAACTCCCGGGGAGCTGTTTTTT. Its translation is CATSRDLGTPGELFF.

This clone has just one count. The chain combines TRBV28 with TRBJ1-2, with TRBD1 matching 11 bases. CDR1 and CDR2 from the germline V gene are MDHEN and SYDVKM. CDR3 length equals 13 residues. The J segment lost 6 bases and the V segment lost 6 bases, leaving 3 bases of the junction unmatched. This CDR3 reads CASRDRGRDGYTF. The CDR3 nucleotides are TGTGCCAGCAGGGACAGGGGGCGGGATGGCTACACCTTC.

The J gene is TRBJ2-5, the V gene TRBV5-8; TRBD1 agrees at 7 bases. CDR1 and CDR2 from the germline V gene are SGHTS and YDEGEE. The CDR3 sequence is 13 residues long. Germline trimming cut 1 base from V and 5 bases from J; bases unmatched to any gene: 2. In nucleotides, the CDR3 is TGTGCCAGCAGCTTGCGCAGGGGGGAGACCCAGTACTTC. Protein: CASSLRRGETQYF.

As for this clone: A read error may produce the germline difference seen at one junction end. V usage is TRBV29-1 and J usage is TRBJ2-4, with D perhaps TRBD1 (6 bases). The CDR3 is 14 residues long. CDR1 SQVTM and CDR2 ANQGSEA come from the germline V gene. The CDR3 here is CSVDEGVTKNSQYF. The DNA for the CDR3 is TGCAGCGTTGATGAGGGGGTTACCAAAAACAGTCAGTACTTC.

This clone was counted a few times. V gene TRBV2 combines with J gene TRBJ2-2; tentatively, D is TRBD1 (7 bases). The CDR3 is 15 amino acids. V lost 2 bases and J lost 5, with 12 bases in between. Looked up from germline, CDR1 is SNHLY and CDR2 is FYNNEI. For the CDR3, the DNA is TGTGCCAGCAGTGAAAACCCAGGGGGGACCGGGGAGCTGTTTTTT. This sequence encodes CASSENPGGTGELFF.

The chain combines TRBV6-5 with TRBJ1-1, with D possibly TRBD1 on 6 matching bases. The CDR3 length is 13 residues. Germline values: CDR1 MNHEY, CDR2 SVGAGI. Trimming left V 6 bases short and J 2 bases short, with 10 bases between. DNA of the CDR3: TGTGCCAGCAGCTCACAGGGAAACACTGAAGCTTTCTTT. As protein: CASSSQGNTEAFF.

The gene calls are TRBV10-3 and TRBJ1-5; TRBD1 agrees at 10 bases. The CDR3 extends over 14 amino acids. Germline V lookup: CDR1 ENHRY, CDR2 SYGVKD. The ends lost 6 bases at V and 6 bases at J; junction bases unmatched: 5. The CDR3 here is CAIRPGQGFQPQHF. The CDR3 region has the DNA TGTGCCATCAGACCGGGACAGGGGTTTCAGCCCCAGCATTTT.

In DNA form, the CDR3 reads TGTGCCACCAGCAGAGATAGCGGGAGCTACAATGAGCAGTTCTTC. As protein: CATSRDSGSYNEQFF. The V call is TRBV15, the J call TRBJ2-1, with 9 positions matching TRBD2. With V trimmed by 0 bases and J by 3 bases, 0 bases remained unmatched. CDR3 length: 15 residues. CDR1 and CDR2 from the germline V gene are LNHNV and YYDKDF (reference sequence).

The chain uses TRBV11-3 and TRBJ2-3, with D uncertain. The length of the CDR3 is 16 residues. V was cut by 1 base and J by 5 bases, with 16 bases left in between. CDR1 SGHNT and CDR2 YENEEA come from the germline V gene. CDR3 in amino acids: CASSLGGSRNLDTQYF. The CDR3 DNA is TGTGCCAGCAGCTTAGGCGGTAGCCGTAATCTAGATACGCAGTATTTT.

There are a few counts of this clone. CDR3 region: CASSLRLAGKNEQFF. The CDR3 nucleotides are TGTGCCAGCAGCCTCCGGCTAGCGGGAAAAAATGAGCAGTTCTTC. The chain recombines TRBV9 with TRBJ2-1; 9 positions agree with TRBD2. CDR1 is SGDLS, CDR2 YYNGEE, per germline. The CDR3 consists of 15 residues. J lost 7 bases, V lost 4 bases, and 9 bases had no gene match.

V is TRBV5-6 and J is TRBJ2-1; maybe TRBD1 (5 bases). V lost 4 bases to trimming and J lost 6 bases, with 11 bases between them. Germline V gene lookup returns CDR1 SGHDT and CDR2 YYEEEE. The CDR3 runs to 13 residues. CDR3 DNA sequence: TGTGCCAGCAGCCGAACAGGCTCCAATGAGCAGTTCTTC. Translating gives CASSRTGSNEQFF.

This chain links TRBV18 with TRBJ2-7; the match to TRBD2 covers 13 bases. CDR3 length: 16 residues. V lost 4 bases and J lost 4; bases outside the gene matches: 7. Germline CDR1 reads KGHSH; CDR2 reads LQKENI. CDR3 DNA: TGTGCCAGCTCACAGGGACTAGCGGGGTCCCCATACGAGCAGTACTTC. Amino acids: CASSQGLAGSPYEQYF.

This clone was picked up a small number of times. The J gene is TRBJ2-2, the V gene TRBV7-2; no definite D call. The germline V gene encodes CDR1 SGHTA and CDR2 FQGNSA. Trimming took 7 bases from V and 0 from J, leaving 9 bases between them. The CDR3 has 14 residues. The CDR3 DNA sequence: TGTGCCAGCACGCTGCTAGCGAACACCGGGGAGCTGTTTTTT. Translating gives CASTLLANTGELFF.